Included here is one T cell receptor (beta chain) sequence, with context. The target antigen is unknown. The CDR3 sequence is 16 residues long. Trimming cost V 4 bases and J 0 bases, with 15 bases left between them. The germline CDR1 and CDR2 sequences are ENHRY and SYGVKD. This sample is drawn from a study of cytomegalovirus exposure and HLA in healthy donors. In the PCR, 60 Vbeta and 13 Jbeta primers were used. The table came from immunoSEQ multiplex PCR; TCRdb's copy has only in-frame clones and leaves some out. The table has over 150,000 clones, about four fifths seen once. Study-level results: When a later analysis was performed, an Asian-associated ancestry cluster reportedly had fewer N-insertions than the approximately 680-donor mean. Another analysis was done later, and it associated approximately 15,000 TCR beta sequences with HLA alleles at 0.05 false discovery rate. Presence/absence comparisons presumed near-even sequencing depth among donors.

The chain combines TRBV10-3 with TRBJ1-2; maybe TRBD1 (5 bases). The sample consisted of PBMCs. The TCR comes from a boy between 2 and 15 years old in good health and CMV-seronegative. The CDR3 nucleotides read TGTGCCATCAGTGTTAGCGGGGCCCGATCTAACTATGGCTACACCTTC. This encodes CAISVSGARSNYGYTF.